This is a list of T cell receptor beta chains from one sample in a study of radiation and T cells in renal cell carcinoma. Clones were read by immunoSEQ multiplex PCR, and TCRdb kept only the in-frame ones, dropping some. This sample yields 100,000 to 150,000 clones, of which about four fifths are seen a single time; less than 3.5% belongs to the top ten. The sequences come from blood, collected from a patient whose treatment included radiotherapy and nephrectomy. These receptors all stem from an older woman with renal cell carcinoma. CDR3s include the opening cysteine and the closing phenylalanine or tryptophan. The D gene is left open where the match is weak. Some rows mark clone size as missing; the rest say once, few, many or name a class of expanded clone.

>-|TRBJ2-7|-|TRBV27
TGTGCCAGCAGTTTCTCCAGCTCCTACGAGCAGTACTTC
CASSFSSSYEQYF
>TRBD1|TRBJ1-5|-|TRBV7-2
TGTGCCAGCAGCTCTAGACAGGGGGACCAGCCCCAGCATTTT
CASSSRQGDQPQHF
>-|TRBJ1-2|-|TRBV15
TGTGCCACCAGCAGAGTGAGGGGGGATGGCTACACCTTC
CATSRVRGDGYTF
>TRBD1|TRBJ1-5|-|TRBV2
TGTGCCAGCAGGGGGACCTTGACAGGGGGTGGTAGGCCCCAGCATTTT
CASRGTLTGGGRPQHF
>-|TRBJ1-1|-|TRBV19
TGTGCCAGTAGTATAAATGGACCCGAGGGGACTGAAGCTTTCTTT
CASSINGPEGTEAFF
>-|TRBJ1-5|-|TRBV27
TGTGCCAGCAGTTTAGAGAGGGGGGCACAGCCCCAGCATTTT
CASSLERGAQPQHF
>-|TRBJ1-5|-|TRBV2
TGTGCCAGCAGTGAAGCGCGGTGGCAGCCAAACCAGCCCCAGCATTTT
CASSEARWQPNQPQHF
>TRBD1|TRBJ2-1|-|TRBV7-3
TGTGCCAGCAGCTTTGACAGGGATTGGAATGAGCAGTTCTTC
CASSFDRDWNEQFF
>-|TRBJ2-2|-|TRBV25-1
TGTGCCAGCAGTGAAGGGCGGCAGCTGTTTTTT
CASSEGRQLFF
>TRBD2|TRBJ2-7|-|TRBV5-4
TGTGCCAGCAGCGGTGGACTAGTAGGGTACGAGCAGTACTTC
CASSGGLVGYEQYF
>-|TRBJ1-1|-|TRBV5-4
TGTGCCAGCAGCTTGGGTCTAGGGCGAACTGAAGCTTTCTTT
CASSLGLGRTEAFF
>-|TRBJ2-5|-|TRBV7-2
TGTGCCAGCAGCTTCCATCCCCCCCTACCACAAGAGACCCAGTACTTC
CASSFHPPLPQETQYF
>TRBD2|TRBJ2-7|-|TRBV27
TGTGCCAGCAGTCCCCGGCGGGGGATTGCCTCCTACGAGCAGTACTTC
CASSPRRGIASYEQYF
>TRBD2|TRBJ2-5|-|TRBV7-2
TGTGCCAGCAGCGAAGGACTAGCGTCGAAAGGGGCCCAGTACTTC
CASSEGLASKGAQYF
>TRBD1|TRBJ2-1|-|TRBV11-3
TGTGCCAGCAGCCGGACAGGCGCTTACAATGAGCAGTTCTTC
CASSRTGAYNEQFF
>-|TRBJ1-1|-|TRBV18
TGTGCCAGCTCACCCGACAAGAACACTGAAGCTTTCTTT
CASSPDKNTEAFF
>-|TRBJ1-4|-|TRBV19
TGTGCCAGTAGAAGGACTGGCGAAAAACTGTTTTTT
CASRRTGEKLFF
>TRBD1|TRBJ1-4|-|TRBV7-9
TGTGCCAGCAGCCAAGGGGGCACTCGTAGGAATGAAAAACTGTTTTTT
CASSQGGTRRNEKLFF
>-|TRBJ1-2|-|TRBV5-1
TGCGCCAGCAGCCTAGGGGACGGAGGGTTCAATGGCTACACCTTC
CASSLGDGGFNGYTF
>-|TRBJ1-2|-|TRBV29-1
TGCAGCGTTGGTGAAGGACAGCCTGATGGCTACACCTTC
CSVGEGQPDGYTF
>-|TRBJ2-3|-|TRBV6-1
TGTGCCAGCAGTGAATCCGGGGGGCGCACAGATACGCAGTATTTT
CASSESGGRTDTQYF
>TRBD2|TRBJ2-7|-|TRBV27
TGTGCCAGCAGTCCATACGAAAGGCTAGCGGGGAACTCCTACGAGCAGTACTTC
CASSPYERLAGNSYEQYF
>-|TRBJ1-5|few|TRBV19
TGTGCCAGTGGGCCTGTGGACCCTGATCGGCCCCAGCATTTT
CASGPVDPDRPQHF
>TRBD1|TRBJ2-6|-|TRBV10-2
TGCGCCAGCAGTGAAATGCGTCTAGGGACAGGGAGCTCTGGGGCCAACGTCCTGACTTTC
CASSEMRLGTGSSGANVLTF
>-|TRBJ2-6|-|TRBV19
TGTGCCAGTAAAGGCGGACCATCAGGGGCCAACGTCCTGACTTTC
CASKGGPSGANVLTF
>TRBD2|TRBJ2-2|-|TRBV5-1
TGCGCCAGCAGCTTGCAGGCTAGCGGGGCTGGGGAGCTGTTTTTT
CASSLQASGAGELFF
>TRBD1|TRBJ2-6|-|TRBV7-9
TGTGCCAGCAGCCGAGGGACAGGAATCCTCTCTGGGGCCAACGTCCTGACTTTC
CASSRGTGILSGANVLTF
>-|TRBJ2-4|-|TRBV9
TGTGCCAGCAGCCCCTATTCGGGAAACATTCAGTACTTC
CASSPYSGNIQYF
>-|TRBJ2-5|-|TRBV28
TGTGCCAGCAGTCCATCCTTGTACCAAGAGACCCAGTACTTC
CASSPSLYQETQYF
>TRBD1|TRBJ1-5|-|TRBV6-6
TGTGCCAGCAGAGCTCGGGACAGGGAGAATCAGCCCCAGCATTTT
CASRARDRENQPQHF
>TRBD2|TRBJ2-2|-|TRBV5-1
TGCGCCAGCAGCCCGGGGAGGGACACCGGGGAGCTGTTTTTT
CASSPGRDTGELFF
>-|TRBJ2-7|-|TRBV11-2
TGTGCCAGCAGCTTGGGCGGAAATACCTACGAGCAGTACTTC
CASSLGGNTYEQYF
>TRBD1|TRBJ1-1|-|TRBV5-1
TGCGCCAGCAACGGACAGGGCTTGAACACTGAAGCTTTCTTT
CASNGQGLNTEAFF
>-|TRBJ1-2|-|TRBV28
TGTGCCAGCAGTTCCCAGGTAGACCGGGGACGGAAATATGGCTACACCTTC
CASSSQVDRGRKYGYTF
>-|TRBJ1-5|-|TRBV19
TGTGCCAGTAGTATCAGCAGCGTAGGTCAGCCCCAGCATTTT
CASSISSVGQPQHF
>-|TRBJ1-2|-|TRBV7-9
TGTGCCAGCACCGAACAGGGTTCTAACTATGGCTACACCTTC
CASTEQGSNYGYTF
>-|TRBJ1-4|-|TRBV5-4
TGCGCCAGCAGCCAAGTCCAGGGCCCTGGTCGCCTGTTTTTT
CASSQVQGPGRLFF